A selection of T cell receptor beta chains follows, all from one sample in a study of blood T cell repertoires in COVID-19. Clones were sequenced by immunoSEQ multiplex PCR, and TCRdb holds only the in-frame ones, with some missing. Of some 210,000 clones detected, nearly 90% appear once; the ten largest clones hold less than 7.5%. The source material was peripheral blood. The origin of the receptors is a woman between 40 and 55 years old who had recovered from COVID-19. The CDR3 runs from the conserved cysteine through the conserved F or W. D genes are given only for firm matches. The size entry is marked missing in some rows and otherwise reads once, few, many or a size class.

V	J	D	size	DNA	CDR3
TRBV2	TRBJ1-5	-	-	TGTGCCAGCAGCAGGTTGACGGAGCCCCAGCATTTT	CASSRLTEPQHF
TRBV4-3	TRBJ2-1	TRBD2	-	TGCGCCAGCAGCCAAGAGGGCGGGAGGACCTACAATGAGCAGTTCTTC	CASSQEGGRTYNEQFF
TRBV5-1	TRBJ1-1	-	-	TGCGCCAGCAGCTTGTGGGGCCGACCTGCGGACACTGAAGCTTTCTTT	CASSLWGRPADTEAFF
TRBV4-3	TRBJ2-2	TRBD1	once	TGCGCCAGCAGCCCGGGGACAGGGGGTAACACCGGGGAGCTGTTTTTT	CASSPGTGGNTGELFF
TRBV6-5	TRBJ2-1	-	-	TGTGCCAGCAGTTTTCTGCCGAGCCCTCTCAATGAGCAGTTCTTC	CASSFLPSPLNEQFF
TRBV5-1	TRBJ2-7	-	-	TGCGCCAGCGCCCGGGGATACGAGCAGTACTTC	CASARGYEQYF
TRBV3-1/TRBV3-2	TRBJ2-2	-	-	TGTGCCAGCAGCCAAGATCTTGTCCTAGCGAGGGGCGGGGAGCTGTTTTTT	CASSQDLVLARGGELFF
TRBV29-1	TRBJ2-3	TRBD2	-	TGCAGCGTTCGGACTAGCGGGAGTTGGGATACGCAGTATTTT	CSVRTSGSWDTQYF
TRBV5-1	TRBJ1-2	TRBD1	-	TGCGCCAGCAGCCCGGGGACAGCCACCAACTATGGCTACACCTTC	CASSPGTATNYGYTF
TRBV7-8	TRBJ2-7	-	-	TGTGCCAGCAGCGTTACCGGGACAAACGAGCAGTACTTC	CASSVTGTNEQYF
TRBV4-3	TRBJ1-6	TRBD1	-	TGCGCCAGCAGCCACCTCCCCGGCCCGGGACAGGGGGCATATTATAATTCACCCCTCCACTTT	CASSHLPGPGQGAYYNSPLHF
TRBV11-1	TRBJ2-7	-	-	TGTGCCAGCAGCACCCGGACCGGGAGCTCCTACGAGCAGTACTTC	CASSTRTGSSYEQYF
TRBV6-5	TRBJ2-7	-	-	TGTGCCACCGCCGGGTCCCGGGAGCTATACGAGCAGTACTTC	CATAGSRELYEQYF
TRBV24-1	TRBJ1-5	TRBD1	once	TGTGCCACCAGTGATTCGAAAACAGGGGTCAATCAGCCCCAGCATTTT	CATSDSKTGVNQPQHF
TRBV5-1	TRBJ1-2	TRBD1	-	TGCGCCAGCAGCTTGGACGGGACAGCTGGCTACACCTTC	CASSLDGTAGYTF
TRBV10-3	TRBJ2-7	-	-	TGTGCCATCAGTGAGTCCACAGCCGAGCAGTACTTC	CAISESTAEQYF
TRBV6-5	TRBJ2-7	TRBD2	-	TGTGCCAGCAGCCTAGCGGGCCTATCCTACGAGCAGTACTTC	CASSLAGLSYEQYF
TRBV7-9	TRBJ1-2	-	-	TGTGCCAGCAGCTCGGACACCAACTATGGCTACACCTTC	CASSSDTNYGYTF
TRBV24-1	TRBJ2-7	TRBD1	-	TGTGCCACCAGTGATTCAAATCCAGGACAGGATGGCGAGCAGTACTTC	CATSDSNPGQDGEQYF
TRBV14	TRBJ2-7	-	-	TGTGCCAGCAGCCTAGGAGGGACCCTGAGGGACGAGCAGTACTTC	CASSLGGTLRDEQYF
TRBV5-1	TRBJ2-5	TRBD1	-	TGCGCCAGCAGCTCACCGACAGGGGCGCAAGAGACCCAGTACTTC	CASSSPTGAQETQYF
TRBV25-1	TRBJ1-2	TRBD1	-	TGTGCCAGCCGCTCAACAGGGGAGGGCTACACCTTC	CASRSTGEGYTF
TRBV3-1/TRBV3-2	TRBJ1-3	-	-	TGTGCCAGCAGCCAAGGAAACACTGGAAACACCATATATTTT	CASSQGNTGNTIYF
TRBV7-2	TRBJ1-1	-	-	TGTGCCAGTAGCCCACCAATAGGGGTGAACACTGAAGCTTTCTTT	CASSPPIGVNTEAFF
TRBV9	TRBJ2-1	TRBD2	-	TGTGCCAGCAGCCCTATGGGAGGGACCTACAATGAGCAGTTCTTC	CASSPMGGTYNEQFF
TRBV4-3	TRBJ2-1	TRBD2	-	TGCGCCAGCAGCCAGTGGTCTAGCGGGGTAGGGCAGTTCTTC	CASSQWSSGVGQFF
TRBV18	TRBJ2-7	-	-	TGTGCCAGCTCACCAACTAACCAGGGTTACGAGCAGTACTTC	CASSPTNQGYEQYF
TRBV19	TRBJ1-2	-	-	TGTGCCAGTAGTATAGATCGGGTCGGGGATGGCTACACCTTC	CASSIDRVGDGYTF
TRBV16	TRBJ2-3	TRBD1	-	TGTGCCAGCAGCCAATCGGCTGCAGGGACAGACACAGATACGCAGTATTTT	CASSQSAAGTDTDTQYF
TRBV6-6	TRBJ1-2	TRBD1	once	TGTGCCAGCAGTTACACAGGGGACTATGGCTACACCTTC	CASSYTGDYGYTF
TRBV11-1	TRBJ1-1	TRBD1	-	TGTGCCAGCAGCTTAGTCCGACAGGGTAGTGCAGCTTTCTTT	CASSLVRQGSAAFF
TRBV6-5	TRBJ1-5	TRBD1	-	TGTGCCAGCGAAGGACAGGGGAGTAATCAGCCCCAGCATTTT	CASEGQGSNQPQHF
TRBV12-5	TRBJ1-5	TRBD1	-	TGTGCTAGTGGTTCACCGGGACAGGGCCCCCCTAGCAATCAGCCCCAGCATTTT	CASGSPGQGPPSNQPQHF
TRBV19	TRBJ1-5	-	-	TGTGCCAGTAGTTGGTTTCAATTGGACATTTTGAATCAGCCCCAGCATTTT	CASSWFQLDILNQPQHF
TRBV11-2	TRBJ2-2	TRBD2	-	TGTGCCAGCACCAGATGGACTAGCGGGATTGACGGGGAGCTGTTTTTT	CASTRWTSGIDGELFF
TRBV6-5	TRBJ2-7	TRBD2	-	TGTGCCAGCAGGGGAGCGGGAGAGGGCTACGAGCAGTACTTC	CASRGAGEGYEQYF
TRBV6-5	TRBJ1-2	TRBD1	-	TGTGCCAGCAGTTTTCAGGGGGCCGTTGGCTACACCTTC	CASSFQGAVGYTF
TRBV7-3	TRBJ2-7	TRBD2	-	TGTGCCAGCAGCTTAGACGGACTAGCCGTGGAGCAGTACTTC	CASSLDGLAVEQYF
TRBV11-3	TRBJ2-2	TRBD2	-	TGTGCCAGCAGCACCGGGACTAGCGGGAAGGGGGAGCTGTTTTTT	CASSTGTSGKGELFF
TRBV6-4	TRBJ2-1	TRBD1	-	TGTGCCAGCAGTCGACAGGGATTCGGCAATGAGCAGTTCTTC	CASSRQGFGNEQFF
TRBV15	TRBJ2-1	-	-	TGTGCCACCAGCAGAGTCCGGGAAAACAATGAGCAGTTCTTC	CATSRVRENNEQFF
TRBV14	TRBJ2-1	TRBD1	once	TGTGCCAGCAGCCGATCTTTAGAGACAGGGGTCAATGAGCAGTTCTTC	CASSRSLETGVNEQFF
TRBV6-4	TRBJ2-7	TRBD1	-	TGTGCCAGCAGTGACTCTCCGGGACAGGTATACGAGCAGTACTTC	CASSDSPGQVYEQYF
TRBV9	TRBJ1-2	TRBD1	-	TGTGCCAGCAGCCGAACCAACAGGGGGTTGGGCTATGGCTACACCTTC	CASSRTNRGLGYGYTF
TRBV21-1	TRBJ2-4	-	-	TGTGCCAGCAGCAGGACTAGCGGGAGGGTTGGTCAAAACATTCAGTACTTC	CASSRTSGRVGQNIQYF